This TCR beta chain was sequenced for a study of CD4 T cells in relation to SARS-CoV-2 and coronaviruses. Findings and limits, study-wide: In around 60% of donors, memory CD4+ clonotypes crossrecognized SARS-CoV-2 and at least one common cold coronavirus spike.

Method: immunoSEQ multiplex PCR; TCRdb's copy keeps in-frame clones and lacks some. This sample yields 35,000 to 50,000 clones, of which about four fifths are seen a single time; about 1.5% belongs to the top ten. The V gene lost 3 bases and the J gene lost 6 bases, with 15 bases spanning the gap. This CDR3 spans 16 amino acids. The V gene's germline CDR1 is KGHSH and CDR2 LQKENI. Points on this clone: Its antigen is unknown.

Source material: naive CD4+ T cells from PBMCs, cultured in vitro. Subset defined: naive CD4+ T cells isolated by negative enrichment. The gene calls are TRBV18 and TRBJ1-6, with a tentative D call TRBD1 (6 bases). This sequence was found in an adult with COVID-19. CDR3 protein: CASSPFRDMGNSPLHF. The CDR3 DNA sequence: TGTGCCAGCTCACCGTTCCGGGACATGGGTAATTCACCCCTCCACTTT. The full variable domain, its missing parts supplied by reference TRBV18 and TRBJ1-6, is NAGVMQNPRHLVRRRGQEARLRCSPMKGHSHVYWYRQLPEEGLKFMVYLQKENIIDESGMPKERFSAEFPKEGPSILRIQQVVRGDSAAYFCASSPFRDMGNSPLHFGNGTRLTVT.